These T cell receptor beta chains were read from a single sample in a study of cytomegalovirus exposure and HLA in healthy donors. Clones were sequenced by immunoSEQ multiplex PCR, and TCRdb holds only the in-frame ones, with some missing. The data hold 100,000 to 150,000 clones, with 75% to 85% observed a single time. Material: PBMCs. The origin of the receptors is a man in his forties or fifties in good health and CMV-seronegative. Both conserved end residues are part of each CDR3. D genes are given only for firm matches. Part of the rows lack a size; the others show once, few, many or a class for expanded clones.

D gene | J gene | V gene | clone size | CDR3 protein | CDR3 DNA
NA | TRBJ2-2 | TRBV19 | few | CASRPRGNTGELFF | TGTGCCAGTAGACCAAGGGGAAACACCGGGGAGCTGTTTTTT
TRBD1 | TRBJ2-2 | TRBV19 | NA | CASSAGTGANTGELFF | TGTGCCAGTAGTGCCGGGACAGGGGCCAACACCGGGGAGCTGTTTTTT
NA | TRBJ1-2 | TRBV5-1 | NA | CASSSTSQGLRGYTF | TGCGCCAGCAGCTCGACCTCCCAGGGGTTACGTGGCTACACCTTC
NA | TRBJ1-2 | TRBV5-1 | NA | CASSLDRATFGYTF | TGCGCCAGCAGCTTGGACAGGGCGACCTTCGGCTACACCTTC
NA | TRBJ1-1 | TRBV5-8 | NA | CASTLGGPEIYMTTEAFF | TGTGCCAGCACCCTGGGGGGGCCAGAAATATACATGACCACTGAAGCTTTCTTT
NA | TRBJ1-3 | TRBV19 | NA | CASSPAVAAGNTIYF | TGTGCCAGTAGCCCGGCCGTCGCGGCTGGAAACACCATATATTTT
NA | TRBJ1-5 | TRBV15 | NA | CATSRDPGSNQPQHF | TGTGCCACCAGCAGAGATCCCGGGAGCAATCAGCCCCAGCATTTT
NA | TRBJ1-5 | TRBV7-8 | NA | CASSLGAGISNQPQHF | TGTGCCAGCAGCTTAGGGGCGGGCATTAGCAATCAGCCCCAGCATTTT
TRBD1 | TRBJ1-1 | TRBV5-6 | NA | CASSTGTGRSNTEAFF | TGTGCCAGCAGCACAGGGACAGGGCGATCCAACACTGAAGCTTTCTTT
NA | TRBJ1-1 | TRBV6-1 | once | CASSEQRSTEAFF | TGTGCCAGCAGTGAACAGCGGAGCACTGAAGCTTTCTTT
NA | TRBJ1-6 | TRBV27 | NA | CASQEYQGSYNSPLHF | TGTGCCAGTCAAGAGTACCAGGGCTCCTATAATTCACCCCTCCACTTT
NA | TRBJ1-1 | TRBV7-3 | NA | CASSLRASDSFTEAFF | TGTGCCAGCAGCTTAAGGGCCTCGGACAGTTTCACTGAAGCTTTCTTT
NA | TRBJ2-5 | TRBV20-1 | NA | CSASDVEQYF | TGCAGTGCTTCTGACGTGGAGCAGTACTTC
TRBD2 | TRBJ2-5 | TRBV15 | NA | CATSSGTSGEETQYF | TGTGCCACCAGCAGCGGGACTAGCGGAGAAGAGACCCAGTACTTC
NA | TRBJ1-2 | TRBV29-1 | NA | CSVEDGGWGARVGYTF | TGCAGCGTTGAAGATGGGGGCTGGGGAGCCCGGGTTGGCTACACCTTC
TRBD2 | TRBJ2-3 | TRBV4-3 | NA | CASSLTGTNPPDTQYF | TGCGCCAGCAGCCTTACCGGGACTAACCCCCCAGATACGCAGTATTTT
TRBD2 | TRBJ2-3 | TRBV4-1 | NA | CASSQENRGVATDTQYF | TGCGCCAGCAGCCAAGAGAACCGGGGGGTCGCCACAGATACGCAGTATTTT
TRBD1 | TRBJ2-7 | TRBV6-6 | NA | CASSYSTGGAGEQYF | TGTGCCAGCAGTTACTCGACAGGGGGAGCGGGGGAGCAGTACTTC
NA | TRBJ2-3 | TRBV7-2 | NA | CASSPGGLDTQYF | TGTGCCAGCAGCCCCGGGGGGCTAGATACGCAGTATTTT
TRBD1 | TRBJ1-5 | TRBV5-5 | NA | CASSPGQGGGQPQHF | TGTGCCAGCAGCCCGGGACAGGGAGGGGGTCAGCCCCAGCATTTT
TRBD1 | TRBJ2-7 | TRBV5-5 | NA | CASSLQPDRAHEQYF | TGTGCCAGCAGCCTACAACCAGACAGGGCTCACGAGCAGTACTTC
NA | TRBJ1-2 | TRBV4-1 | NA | CASSQGQGWGYTF | TGCGCCAGCAGCCAAGGGCAGGGATGGGGCTACACCTTC
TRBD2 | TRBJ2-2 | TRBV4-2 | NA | CASSPRGTSGGAAGELFF | TGTGCCAGCAGCCCTAGGGGGACTAGCGGGGGGGCGGCCGGGGAGCTGTTTTTT
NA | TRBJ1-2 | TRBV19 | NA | CASRRPEFYGYTF | TGTGCCAGTAGGAGGCCGGAATTTTATGGCTACACCTTC
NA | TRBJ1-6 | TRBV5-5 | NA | CASSQDSLHNSPLHF | TGTGCCAGCAGCCAGGACAGCCTCCATAATTCACCCCTCCACTTT
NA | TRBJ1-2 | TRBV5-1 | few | CASSSNYGYTF | TGCGCCAGCAGTAGTAACTATGGCTACACCTTC
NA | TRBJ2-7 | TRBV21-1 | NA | CASSPPSTGRGTEQYF | TGTGCCAGCAGCCCTCCGTCGACAGGGAGAGGGACCGAGCAGTACTTC
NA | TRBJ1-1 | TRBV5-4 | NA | CASSQVHGQMNTEAFF | TGTGCCAGCAGCCAAGTTCACGGACAAATGAACACTGAAGCTTTCTTT
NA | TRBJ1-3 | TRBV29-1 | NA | CSASGGARNTIYF | TGCAGCGCATCCGGAGGGGCAAGGAACACCATATATTTT
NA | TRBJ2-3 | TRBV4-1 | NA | CASSQAAKPSTDTQYF | TGCGCCAGCAGCCAAGCCGCGAAGCCTAGCACAGATACGCAGTATTTT
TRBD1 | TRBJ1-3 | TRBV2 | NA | CASREGAGNTIYF | TGTGCCAGCAGAGAGGGGGCGGGAAACACCATATATTTT
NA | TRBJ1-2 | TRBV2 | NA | CASSLLSTAPYF | TGTGCCAGCAGCCTGCTATCGACAGCGCCCTACTTC
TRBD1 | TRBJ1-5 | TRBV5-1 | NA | CASSRTTGANQPQHF | TGCGCCAGCAGCAGAACCACAGGGGCCAATCAGCCCCAGCATTTT
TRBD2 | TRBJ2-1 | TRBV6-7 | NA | CASSYGLAGGKYEQFF | TGTGCCAGCAGTTACGGACTAGCGGGGGGGAAGTATGAGCAGTTCTTC
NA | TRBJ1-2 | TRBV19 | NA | CASNGVANYGYTF | TGTGCCAGTAACGGGGTAGCTAACTATGGCTACACCTTC
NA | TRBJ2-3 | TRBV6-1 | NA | CASSETRNTDTQYF | TGTGCCAGCAGCGAGACTAGAAACACAGATACGCAGTATTTT
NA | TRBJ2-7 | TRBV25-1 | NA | CASTPAGGYEQYF | TGTGCCAGCACCCCGGCCGGGGGCTACGAGCAGTACTTC
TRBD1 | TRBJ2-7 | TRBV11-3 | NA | CASTVRDRDAPEAYEQYF | TGTGCCAGCACCGTCCGGGACAGAGACGCCCCTGAGGCCTACGAGCAGTACTTC
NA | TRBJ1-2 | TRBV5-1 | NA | CASSSRTDSTKIYYGYTF | TGCGCCAGCAGCTCCCGGACAGACTCCACCAAAATATACTATGGCTACACCTTC
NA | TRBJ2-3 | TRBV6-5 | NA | CASSYWQNTDTQYF | TGTGCCAGCAGTTATTGGCAGAACACAGATACGCAGTATTTT
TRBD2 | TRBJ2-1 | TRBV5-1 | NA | CASSRLTSGGAGEQFF | TGCGCCAGCAGCCGTTTAACTAGCGGGGGGGCCGGTGAGCAGTTCTTC
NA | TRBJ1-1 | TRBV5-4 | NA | CASSLGANGEEAFF | TGTGCCAGCAGCTTGGGGGCAAACGGCGAGGAAGCTTTCTTT
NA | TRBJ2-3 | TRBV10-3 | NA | CAISESVRSNTDTQYF | TGTGCCATCAGTGAGTCGGTCCGTTCTAACACAGATACGCAGTATTTT
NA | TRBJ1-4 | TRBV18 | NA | CASSPNPPEANEKLFF | TGTGCCAGCTCACCGAACCCCCCGGAGGCTAATGAAAAACTGTTTTTT
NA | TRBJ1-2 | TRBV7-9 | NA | CSSSSRYGYTF | TGTTCCAGCAGCTCCCGCTATGGCTACACCTTC
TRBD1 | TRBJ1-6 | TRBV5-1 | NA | CASSLGQGAYSPLHF | TGCGCCAGCAGCTTGGGACAGGGGGCTTATTCACCCCTCCACTTT
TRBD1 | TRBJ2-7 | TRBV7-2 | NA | CASSLGYRGYPRDGQYF | TGTGCCAGCAGCTTAGGATACAGGGGGTACCCTCGGGACGGGCAGTACTTC
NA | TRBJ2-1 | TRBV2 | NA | CASSPGVTGQFF | TGTGCCAGCAGTCCAGGGGTTACCGGGCAGTTCTTC
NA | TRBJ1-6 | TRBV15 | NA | CATSRDGQTPLHF | TGTGCCACCAGCAGAGATGGTCAGACACCCCTCCACTTT
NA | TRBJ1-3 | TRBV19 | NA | CASTLGHLSSGNTIYF | TGTGCCAGTACCCTCGGACACCTGAGCTCTGGAAACACCATATATTTT
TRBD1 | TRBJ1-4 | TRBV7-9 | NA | CSSSVQGAGEKLFF | TGTTCCAGCAGCGTACAGGGGGCAGGGGAAAAACTGTTTTTT
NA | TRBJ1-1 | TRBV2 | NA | CASPNGRGKGTEAFF | TGTGCCAGCCCTAACGGGAGGGGGAAGGGCACTGAAGCTTTCTTT
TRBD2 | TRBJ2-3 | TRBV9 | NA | CASSPPGRVLMGPDTQYF | TGTGCCAGCAGCCCCCCTGGGAGGGTGTTAATGGGCCCAGATACGCAGTATTTT
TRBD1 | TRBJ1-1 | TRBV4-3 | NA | CASSAGTGGMNTEAFF | TGCGCCAGCAGCGCTGGGACAGGGGGAATGAACACTGAAGCTTTCTTT
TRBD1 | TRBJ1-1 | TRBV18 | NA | CASSDRANTEAFF | TGTGCCAGCTCAGACAGGGCGAACACTGAAGCTTTCTTT